This is a list of T cell receptor beta chains from one sample in a study of blood T cell repertoires in COVID-19. This table comes from immunoSEQ multiplex PCR, and its TCRdb copy is limited to in-frame clones, with some not included. The profile shows 200,000 to 300,000 clones, 75% to 95% of them singletons. The specimen was peripheral blood. These receptors were obtained from a person aged 18 to 35 with COVID-19, enrolled during active disease. Each CDR3 is given with its conserved first and last residue. The order of the fields is V gene, clone size, D gene, J gene, CDR3 protein, CDR3 DNA. A D gene is named only where the DNA matches it firmly. Some rows mark clone size as missing; the rest say once, few, many or name a class of expanded clone.

V: TRBV6-1; size: NA; D: NA; J: TRBJ1-5; CDR3: CASSEKGGRAQPQHF; DNA: TGTGCCAGCAGTGAAAAGGGGGGGCGAGCTCAGCCCCAGCATTTT
V: TRBV5-1; size: NA; D: TRBD2; J: TRBJ2-2; CDR3: CASKVLLTSIGELFF; DNA: TGCGCCAGCAAAGTCTTGTTGACTAGCATCGGGGAGCTGTTTTTT
V: TRBV28; size: NA; D: TRBD1; J: TRBJ1-1; CDR3: CASGTGEGTEAFF; DNA: TGTGCCAGCGGTACAGGGGAAGGCACTGAAGCTTTCTTT
V: TRBV7-9; size: once; D: NA; J: TRBJ2-5; CDR3: CASRGIQETQYF; DNA: TGTGCCAGCAGGGGCATACAAGAGACCCAGTACTTC
V: TRBV19; size: NA; D: TRBD1; J: TRBJ1-2; CDR3: CASSRGQGTNYGYTF; DNA: TGTGCCAGTAGTAGAGGACAGGGAACCAACTATGGCTACACCTTC
V: TRBV19; size: once; D: NA; J: TRBJ2-1; CDR3: CASSIGVAHYNEQFF; DNA: TGTGCCAGTAGTATAGGGGTAGCCCACTACAATGAGCAGTTCTTC
V: TRBV5-4; size: few; D: NA; J: TRBJ1-6; CDR3: CASSSTTSSYNSPLHF; DNA: TGTGCCAGCAGCTCTACTACGAGCTCCTATAATTCACCCCTCCACTTT
V: TRBV7-9; size: NA; D: TRBD1; J: TRBJ1-1; CDR3: CASSGTGDGTEAFF; DNA: TGTGCCAGCAGCGGGACAGGGGATGGCACTGAAGCTTTCTTT
V: TRBV6-2/TRBV6-3; size: NA; D: NA; J: TRBJ2-5; CDR3: CASSKGQAGRETQYF; DNA: TGTGCCAGCAGTAAAGGACAGGCAGGGAGGGAGACCCAGTACTTC
V: TRBV19; size: NA; D: NA; J: TRBJ2-1; CDR3: CASSILYNEQFF; DNA: TGTGCCAGTAGTATCCTTTACAATGAGCAGTTCTTC
V: TRBV16; size: NA; D: TRBD2; J: TRBJ2-1; CDR3: CASSQISGRGNEQFF; DNA: TGTGCCAGCAGCCAAATTAGCGGGAGAGGGAATGAGCAGTTCTTC
V: TRBV6-2/TRBV6-3; size: NA; D: NA; J: TRBJ2-7; CDR3: CASSPISDEQYF; DNA: TGTGCCAGCAGTCCAATTTCGGACGAGCAGTACTTC
V: TRBV6-2/TRBV6-3; size: few; D: TRBD2; J: TRBJ2-7; CDR3: CASSLRTSGFFEQYF; DNA: TGTGCCAGCAGTTTAAGGACTAGCGGGTTTTTCGAGCAGTACTTC
V: TRBV10-3; size: few; D: TRBD2; J: TRBJ2-7; CDR3: CAIRRAGEVYEQYF; DNA: TGTGCCATCAGACGAGCGGGAGAGGTCTACGAGCAGTACTTC
V: TRBV19; size: NA; D: TRBD1; J: TRBJ1-2; CDR3: CASSLTGTGGYGYTF; DNA: TGTGCCAGTAGTCTCACCGGGACAGGGGGCTATGGCTACACCTTC
V: TRBV5-1; size: NA; D: TRBD2; J: TRBJ2-2; CDR3: CASRAGLYTGELFF; DNA: TGCGCCAGCCGAGCGGGACTATACACCGGGGAGCTGTTTTTT
V: TRBV6-5; size: NA; D: NA; J: TRBJ1-4; CDR3: CASSEGTTGEKLFF; DNA: TGTGCCAGCAGCGAGGGGACTACGGGGGAAAAACTGTTTTTT
V: TRBV5-6; size: NA; D: TRBD2; J: TRBJ2-7; CDR3: CASSLVAGGSEQYF; DNA: TGTGCCAGCAGCTTGGTGGCGGGAGGGAGCGAGCAGTACTTC
V: TRBV28; size: NA; D: NA; J: TRBJ1-1; CDR3: CASSLQGNTEAFF; DNA: TGTGCCAGCAGTCTACAGGGGAACACTGAAGCTTTCTTT
V: TRBV27; size: NA; D: NA; J: TRBJ2-1; CDR3: CASSLTGQNNEQFF; DNA: TGTGCCAGCAGTTTGACCGGACAGAACAATGAGCAGTTCTTC
V: TRBV4-3; size: NA; D: NA; J: TRBJ2-3; CDR3: CASSQDSTDTQYF; DNA: TGCGCCAGCAGCCAAGATTCTACAGATACGCAGTATTTT
V: TRBV19; size: NA; D: NA; J: TRBJ1-2; CDR3: CASSVSTVAYGYTF; DNA: TGTGCCAGTAGTGTATCGACAGTGGCCTATGGCTACACCTTC
V: TRBV11-3; size: NA; D: TRBD2; J: TRBJ2-2; CDR3: CASSSLAGTGELFF; DNA: TGTGCCAGCAGTTCGCTAGCGGGAACCGGGGAGCTGTTTTTT
V: TRBV4-1; size: NA; D: NA; J: TRBJ2-5; CDR3: CASSQRRGGRETQYF; DNA: TGCGCCAGCAGCCAGAGGAGGGGGGGAAGAGAGACCCAGTACTTC
V: TRBV21-1; size: NA; D: NA; J: TRBJ1-3; CDR3: CASSTKGGQGTGNTIYF; DNA: TGTGCCAGCAGCACGAAAGGGGGCCAGGGGACTGGAAACACCATATATTTT
V: TRBV5-1; size: NA; D: TRBD1; J: TRBJ1-5; CDR3: CASSPIGGGQPQHF; DNA: TGCGCCAGCAGCCCCATTGGAGGGGGCCAGCCCCAGCATTTT
V: TRBV7-6; size: NA; D: NA; J: TRBJ1-1; CDR3: CASSLFQATEAFF; DNA: TGTGCCAGCAGCTTGTTCCAGGCCACTGAAGCTTTCTTT
V: TRBV7-9; size: NA; D: NA; J: TRBJ2-1; CDR3: CASSSGPGPPGDEQFF; DNA: TGTGCCAGCAGTAGCGGTCCCGGGCCACCTGGGGATGAGCAGTTCTTC
V: TRBV19; size: many; D: NA; J: TRBJ2-3; CDR3: CASSMGLTDTQYF; DNA: TGTGCCAGTAGTATGGGACTCACAGATACGCAGTATTTT
V: TRBV3-1/TRBV3-2; size: NA; D: TRBD2; J: TRBJ2-1; CDR3: CASSQGTSENEQFF; DNA: TGTGCCAGCAGCCAAGGGACTAGCGAAAATGAGCAGTTCTTC
V: TRBV27; size: NA; D: NA; J: TRBJ1-6; CDR3: CASRNPEGSPLHF; DNA: TGTGCCAGCAGAAACCCAGAGGGATCACCCCTCCACTTT
V: TRBV9; size: NA; D: TRBD2; J: TRBJ2-3; CDR3: CASSVYGRAIDTQYF; DNA: TGTGCCAGCAGCGTCTACGGGAGGGCCATAGATACGCAGTATTTT
V: TRBV4-1; size: NA; D: NA; J: TRBJ2-1; CDR3: CASSQGGPTDEQFF; DNA: TGCGCCAGCAGCCAAGGAGGGCCCACCGATGAGCAGTTCTTC
V: TRBV28; size: once; D: NA; J: TRBJ1-2; CDR3: CASSLEGESYGYTF; DNA: TGTGCCAGCAGTTTAGAGGGGGAGAGCTATGGCTACACCTTC
V: TRBV6-2/TRBV6-3; size: NA; D: TRBD1; J: TRBJ1-4; CDR3: CASTPTGAGEKLFF; DNA: TGTGCCAGCACCCCGACAGGGGCAGGAGAAAAACTGTTTTTT
V: TRBV4-3; size: once; D: NA; J: TRBJ2-1; CDR3: CASSQDYTGYNEQFF; DNA: TGCGCCAGCAGCCAAGATTATACAGGCTACAATGAGCAGTTCTTC
V: TRBV21-1; size: NA; D: NA; J: TRBJ2-5; CDR3: CASSNSKTGLAGQETQYF; DNA: TGTGCCAGCAGCAACTCAAAGACGGGACTAGCGGGACAAGAGACCCAGTACTTC
V: TRBV11-2; size: NA; D: NA; J: TRBJ2-3; CDR3: CASSLLTLTQYF; DNA: TGTGCCAGCAGCTTACTAACTCTCACGCAGTATTTT
V: TRBV3-1/TRBV3-2; size: NA; D: NA; J: TRBJ1-4; CDR3: CASSKEAVATNEKLFF; DNA: TGTGCCAGCAGCAAAGAGGCGGTTGCAACTAATGAAAAACTGTTTTTT
V: TRBV13; size: NA; D: NA; J: TRBJ2-7; CDR3: CASSSAGGGEQYF; DNA: TGTGCCAGCAGTTCAGCCGGGGGTGGGGAGCAGTACTTC
V: TRBV2; size: once; D: TRBD2; J: TRBJ2-7; CDR3: CASSRTSGSYEQYF; DNA: TGTGCCAGCAGTCGGACTAGCGGCTCCTACGAGCAGTACTTC
V: TRBV28; size: NA; D: NA; J: TRBJ1-6; CDR3: CASSSRGNSPLHF; DNA: TGTGCCAGCAGCTCACGGGGGAATTCACCCCTCCACTTT
V: TRBV6-6; size: NA; D: NA; J: TRBJ1-6; CDR3: CASRGGNSPLHF; DNA: TGTGCCAGCAGGGGAGGTAATTCACCCCTCCACTTT